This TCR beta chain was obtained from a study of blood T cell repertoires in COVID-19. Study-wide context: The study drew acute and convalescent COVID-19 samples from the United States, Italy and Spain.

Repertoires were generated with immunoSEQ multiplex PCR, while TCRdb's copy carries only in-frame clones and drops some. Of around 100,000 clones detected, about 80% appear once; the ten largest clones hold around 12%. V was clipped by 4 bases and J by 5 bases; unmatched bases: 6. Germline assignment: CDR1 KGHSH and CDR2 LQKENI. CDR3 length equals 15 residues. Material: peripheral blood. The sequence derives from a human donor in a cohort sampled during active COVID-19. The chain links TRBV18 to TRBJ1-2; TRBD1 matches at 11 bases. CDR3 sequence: CASSQAGTGGYGYTF. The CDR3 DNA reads TGTGCCAGCTCACAGGCCGGGACAGGGGGATATGGCTACACCTTC. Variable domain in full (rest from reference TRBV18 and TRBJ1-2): NAGVMQNPRHLVRRRGQEARLRCSPMKGHSHVYWYRQLPEEGLKFMVYLQKENIIDESGMPKERFSAEFPKEGPSILRIQQVVRGDSAAYFCASSQAGTGGYGYTFGSGTRLTVV.